What follows are 8 T cell receptor beta chains derived from one specimen sequenced in a study of T cell responses to AZD1222 COVID-19 vaccine. The repertoire was sequenced with immunoSEQ multiplex PCR; TCRdb's copy has only in-frame clones and lacks some. Altogether 150,000 or so clones are present, around 83% being singletons, with the ten largest covering around 4.3%. This specimen was peripheral blood, taken on day 0 of MenACWY control vaccination. The source is an adult in good health.

The chain recombines TRBV6-5 with TRBJ1-3; D not certain. This CDR3 comprises 15 residues. The V end lost 8 bases, the J end lost 0 bases, and 14 bases lay between the germline ends. In germline, CDR1 is MNHEY, CDR2 SVGAGI. The CDR3 loop reads CASLRSPNSGNTIYF. DNA for the CDR3: TGTGCCAGCCTCAGAAGCCCCAACTCTGGAAACACCATATATTTT.

V gene TRBV18 combines with J gene TRBJ1-1; 8 bases fit TRBD1. Trimming at V came to 2 bases and at J to 2 bases, leaving 10 bases not matched to a gene. The CDR3 is 17 residues long. The germline V gene encodes CDR1 KGHSH and CDR2 LQKENI. In DNA form, the CDR3 reads TGTGCCAGCTCACCATCCAGGACAGGGCCCTTTAACACTGAAGCTTTCTTT. It specifies CASSPSRTGPFNTEAFF.

Only one count was recorded for this clone. This sample also contains other DNA sequences that code for the same CDR3. V usage is TRBV12-3 or TRBV12-4 and J usage is TRBJ2-3; 7 bases match TRBD1. The ends lost 5 bases at V and 5 bases at J; junction bases unmatched: 1. The CDR3 has 12 residues. CDR3 amino acids: CASSPGGDTQYF. Here the CDR3 DNA reads TGTGCCAGCAGTCCAGGGGGAGATACGCAGTATTTT.

The rearrangement joins TRBV21-1 to TRBJ1-6. TRBV21-1 is designated a pseudogene. The CDR3 is made up of 14 amino acids. This CDR3 is CATGRRSYNSPLHF. CDR3 DNA sequence: TGTGCCACGGGTCGGAGGTCCTATAATTCACCCCTCCACTTT.

J is TRBJ2-5 and V is TRBV3-1 (or the pseudogene TRBV3-2); D is possibly TRBD1 (6 bases). Germline V gene data show CDR1 as LGHDT and CDR2 as YNNKEL (reference sequence). The CDR3 has 13 residues. The germline V and J ends were trimmed by 4 bases and 5 bases, with 11 bases remaining between them. The CDR3 spells CASSPTRGETQYF. For the CDR3, the DNA is TGTGCCAGCAGCCCAACTAGGGGGGAGACCCAGTACTTC.

V gene TRBV14 combines with J gene TRBJ2-1, with D tentatively TRBD2 (5 bases). Germline CDR1 reads SGHDN; CDR2 reads FVKESK. CDR3 length: 16 residues. Trimming removed 0 bases at V and 7 bases at J, with 16 bases between. CDR3 in amino acids: CASSQDLGVVVNEQFF. DNA for the CDR3: TGTGCCAGCAGCCAAGATCTCGGGGTAGTTGTTAATGAGCAGTTCTTC.

The chain carries TRBV5-6 and TRBJ1-2; D not resolved. Trimming stripped 5 bases from V and 0 bases from J, with 17 bases between. The CDR3 totals 16 residues. Germline loops: CDR1 SGHDT, CDR2 YYEEEE. CDR3 amino acids: CASRAYGQHTNYGYTF. In nucleotides, the CDR3 is TGTGCCAGCAGGGCCTACGGCCAGCATACTAACTATGGCTACACCTTC. Filled out from reference TRBV5-6 and TRBJ1-2, the complete variable domain reads DAGVTQSPTHLIKTRGQQVTLRCSPKSGHDTVSWYQQALGQGPQFIFQYYEEEERQRGNFPDRFSGHQFPNYSSELNVNALLLGDSALYLCASRAYGQHTNYGYTFGSGTRLTVV.

J is TRBJ1-5 and V is TRBV2; TRBD1 aligns across 7 bases. The CDR3 runs to 15 residues. CDR1 and CDR2 (germline): SNHLY, FYNNEI. With 4 bases clipped from V and 2 bases from J, the junction kept 5 bases outside the gene matches. CDR3 in amino acids: CASSVGRGGNQPQHF. CDR3 in DNA: TGTGCCAGCAGTGTGGGCAGGGGGGGCAATCAGCCCCAGCATTTT.